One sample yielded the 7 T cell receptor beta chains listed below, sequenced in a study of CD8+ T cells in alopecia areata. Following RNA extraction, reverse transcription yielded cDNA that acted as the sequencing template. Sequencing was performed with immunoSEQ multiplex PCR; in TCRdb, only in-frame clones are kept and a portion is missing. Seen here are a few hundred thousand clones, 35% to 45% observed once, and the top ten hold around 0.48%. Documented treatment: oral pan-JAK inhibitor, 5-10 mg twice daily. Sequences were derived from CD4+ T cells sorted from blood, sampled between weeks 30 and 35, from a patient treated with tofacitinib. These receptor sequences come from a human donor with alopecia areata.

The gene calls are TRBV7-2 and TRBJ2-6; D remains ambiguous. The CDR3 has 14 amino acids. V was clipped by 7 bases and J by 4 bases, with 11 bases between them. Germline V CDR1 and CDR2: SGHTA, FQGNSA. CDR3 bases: TGTGCCAGCAAGGACCAACCCGGGGCCAACGTCCTGACTTTC. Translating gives CASKDQPGANVLTF.

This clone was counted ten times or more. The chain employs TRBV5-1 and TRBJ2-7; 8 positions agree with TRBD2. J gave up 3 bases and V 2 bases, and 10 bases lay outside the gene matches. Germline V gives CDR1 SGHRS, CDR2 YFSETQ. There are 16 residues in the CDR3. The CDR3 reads CASSFEAGVGGYEQYF. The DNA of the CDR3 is TGCGCCAGCAGCTTCGAAGCGGGGGTTGGTGGCTACGAGCAGTACTTC.

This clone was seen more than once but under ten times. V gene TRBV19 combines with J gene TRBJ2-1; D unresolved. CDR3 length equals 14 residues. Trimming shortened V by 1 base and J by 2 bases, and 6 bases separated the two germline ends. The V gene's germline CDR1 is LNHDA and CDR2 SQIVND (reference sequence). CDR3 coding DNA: TGTGCCAGTAGTATAGCGTTCCCCTACAATGAGCAGTTCTTC. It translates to CASSIAFPYNEQFF.

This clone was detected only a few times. The DNA for the CDR3 is TGCGCCAGCACGGGACAGGGAAGCCCTCGCAATCAGCCCCAGCATTTT. Its protein product is CASTGQGSPRNQPQHF. The chain joins TRBV10-1 to TRBJ1-5, with 9 bases fitting TRBD1. Trimming at V came to 7 bases and at J to 2 bases, leaving 9 bases not matched to a gene. The CDR3 sequence is 16 residues long. Germline CDR1 is WNHNN and CDR2 is SYGVQD (reference sequence).

The CDR3 reads CASSVDLAEDTQYF. The CDR3 bases are TGTGCCAGCAGCGTAGATCTAGCGGAGGATACGCAGTATTTT. The gene calls are TRBV9 and TRBJ2-3, with TRBD2 matching over 7 bases. The V and J ends lost 0 bases and 6 bases, in that order; junction bases with no gene match: 4. The CDR3 runs to 14 residues. CDR1 is SGDLS, CDR2 YYNGEE, per germline.

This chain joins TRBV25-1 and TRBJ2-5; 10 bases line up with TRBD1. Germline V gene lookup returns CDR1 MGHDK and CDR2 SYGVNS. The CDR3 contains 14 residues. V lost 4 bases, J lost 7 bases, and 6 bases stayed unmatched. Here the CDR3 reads CASSGDRGSGTQYF. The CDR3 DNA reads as TGTGCCAGCAGTGGGGACAGGGGAAGTGGGACCCAGTACTTC.

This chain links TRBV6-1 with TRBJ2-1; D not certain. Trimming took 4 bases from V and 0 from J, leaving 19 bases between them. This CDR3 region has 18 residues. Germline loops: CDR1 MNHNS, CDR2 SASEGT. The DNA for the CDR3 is TGTGCCAGCAGTGTAGGGCATTTTCGTTTGAGCTCCTACAATGAGCAGTTCTTC. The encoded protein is CASSVGHFRLSSYNEQFF.